This T cell receptor beta chain originates from a study of OX40 agonist ivuxolimab in advanced cancers. Study-level background: Among those enrolled, mean age was roughly 62 years (range about 23 to 80) and approximately 80% were male. The study, taken as a whole, reports: On average, CD8+ T cells had more expanded clones than CD4+. At doses 0.1 to 3.0 mg/kg, CD4+ and CD8+ clones expanded.

V lost 11 bases to trimming and J lost 5 bases, with 6 bases between them. CDR1 and CDR2 from the germline V gene are SGHNT and YENEEA. The CDR3 has 9 amino acids. Generated by immunoSEQ multiplex PCR, the TCRdb table keeps only in-frame clones and is missing some. The sample carries about 34,000 clones, roughly 87% recorded once. Of note for this clone: The antigen remains undetermined.

Autoimmune disease history or systemic immunosuppression led to patients being barred. The chain combines TRBV11-3 with TRBJ1-1; D gene unclear. This receptor was identified in an adult with an advanced solid tumor such as melanoma, head and neck, liver or kidney cancer. The specimen was CD4+ or CD8+ T cells sorted from blood, collected in a trial of the OX40 agonist ivuxolimab. CDR3 sequence: CAPLTEAFF. Here the CDR3 DNA reads TGTGCCCCCCTAACTGAAGCTTTCTTT.